This T cell receptor beta chain is from a study of T cell repertoires in cytomegalovirus infection. Trimming shortened V by 3 bases and J by 8 bases, and 13 bases separated the two germline ends. Germline values: CDR1 MNHEY, CDR2 SVGAGI. The CDR3 runs to 13 residues. TCRdb reprocessed the reads via MiXCR and lists one record per CDR3 protein. The profile shows approximately 550,000 distinct CDR3 sequences, about 15% of them singletons. In regard to this clonotype: Its antigen is unknown.

Regarding the study as a whole: The ex vivo response was dominated by HLA-C-restricted CMV-specific TCR beta clonotypes. Totalled public TCR beta family frequency picked out people who carried CMV plus the relevant HLA.

The sequence was collected from a human donor in good health (CMV status not recorded). Some clones in this sample may be carry-over from other donors' samples. The sample was CD8+ T cells from PBMCs. This sequence joins TRBV6-5 and TRBJ1-1, with a tentative D call TRBD1 (6 bases). The CDR3 loop reads CASSYRQDWEAFF. The CDR3 DNA is TGTGCCAGCAGTTATCGACAGGATTGGGAAGCTTTCTTT.